The 3 T cell receptor beta chains below were found in one sample sequenced in a study of T cell responses to AZD1222 COVID-19 vaccine. The protocol was immunoSEQ multiplex PCR, while the TCRdb copy is restricted to in-frame clones and leaves out a portion. The sample yields more than 100,000 clones, more than 85% seen once. This specimen was peripheral blood, taken 28 days after the second AZD1222 dose. Every receptor here comes from an adult who received the AZD1222 COVID-19 vaccine.

V gene TRBV7-2 combines with J gene TRBJ2-7; TRBD1 agrees at 7 bases. J lost 3 bases, V lost 4 bases, and 3 bases had no gene match. The CDR3 contains 13 residues. Germline V gene data show CDR1 as SGHTA and CDR2 as FQGNSA. The CDR3 region is CASSYNRGYEQYV. Written as DNA, the CDR3 is TGTGCCAGCAGCTATAACAGGGGCTACGAGCAGTACGTC.

CDR3 sequence: CASSQTGTWGSPLHF. CDR3 DNA sequence: TGTGCCAGCAGCCAGACAGGGACCTGGGGGTCACCCCTCCACTTT. The V call is TRBV14, the J call TRBJ1-6; TRBD1 aligns across 7 bases. V lost 3 bases to trimming and J lost 10 bases; unmatched junction nucleotides: 9. The germline CDR1 and CDR2 sequences are SGHDN and FVKESK. The CDR3 runs to 15 residues.

For this clone: Other DNA sequences in the same sample also yield this CDR3. The V call is TRBV24-1, the J call TRBJ1-1, with D perhaps matching TRBD1 (5 bases). Trimming removed 1 base at V and 11 bases at J, with 10 bases between. Germline values: CDR1 KGHDR, CDR2 SFDVKD. CDR3 length equals 12 residues. The CDR3 sequence is CATSDLRGEAFF. The CDR3 DNA is TGTGCCACCAGTGATTTACGAGGGGAGGCTTTCTTT.